This T cell receptor (beta chain) was identified during a study of OX40 agonist ivuxolimab in advanced cancers. Study-wide results and caveats: The study found that CD8+ T cells averaged more expanded clones than CD4+.

Trimming removed 0 bases at V and 10 bases at J, with 18 bases between. Germline lookup yields CDR1 LGHNA and CDR2 YSLEER. This CDR3 has 15 residues. Turning to this clone: What it recognizes is unknown.

Assay: immunoSEQ multiplex PCR; the TCRdb copy retains only in-frame clones and omits some. The sample contains tens of thousands of clones, over 80% of which appear only once. This rearrangement joins TRBV4-3 to TRBJ1-2; D is ambiguous. The receptor was isolated from an adult with an advanced solid tumor such as melanoma, head and neck, liver or kidney cancer. This specimen was CD4+ or CD8+ T cells sorted from blood, taken in a trial of the OX40 agonist ivuxolimab. The CDR3 sequence is CASSQDRDGRTTYTF. The CDR3 region has the DNA TGCGCCAGCAGCCAAGATCGAGACGGACGGACTACCTACACCTTC.